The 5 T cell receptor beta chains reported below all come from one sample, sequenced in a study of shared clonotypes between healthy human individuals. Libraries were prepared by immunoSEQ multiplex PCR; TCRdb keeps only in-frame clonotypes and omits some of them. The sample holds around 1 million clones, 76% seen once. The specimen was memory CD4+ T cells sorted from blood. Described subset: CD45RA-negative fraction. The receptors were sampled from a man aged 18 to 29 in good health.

CDR3 nucleotides: TGTGCCAGCACCATAGCGGGGGGCACAGATACGCAGTATTTT. This codes for CASTIAGGTDTQYF. V gene TRBV7-9 combines with J gene TRBJ2-3; 9 nucleotides line up with TRBD2. There are 14 residues in the CDR3. V gave up 7 bases and J gave up 1 base; unmatched junction bases: 3. The germline gives CDR1 SEHNR, CDR2 FQNEAQ (reference sequence).

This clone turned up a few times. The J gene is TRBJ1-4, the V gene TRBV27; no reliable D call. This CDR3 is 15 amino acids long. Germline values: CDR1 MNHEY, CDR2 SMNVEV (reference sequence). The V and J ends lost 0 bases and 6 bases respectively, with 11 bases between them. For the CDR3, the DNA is TGTGCCAGCAGTTTATCAGCGGCGACTGATGAAAAACTGTTTTTT. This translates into CASSLSAATDEKLFF.

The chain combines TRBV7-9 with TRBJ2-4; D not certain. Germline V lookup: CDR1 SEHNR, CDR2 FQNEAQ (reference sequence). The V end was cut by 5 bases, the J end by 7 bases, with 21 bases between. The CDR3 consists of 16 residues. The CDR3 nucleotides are TGTGCCAGCAGCCCAATTTCGGCCTCCTCTGTCAACATTCAGTACTTC. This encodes CASSPISASSVNIQYF.

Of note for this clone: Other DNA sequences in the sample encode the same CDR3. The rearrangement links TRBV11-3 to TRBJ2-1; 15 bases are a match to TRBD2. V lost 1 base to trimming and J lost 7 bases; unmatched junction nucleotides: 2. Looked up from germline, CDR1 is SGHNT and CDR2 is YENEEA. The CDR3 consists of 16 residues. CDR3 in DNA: TGTGCCAGCAGCTTAGGAGGGACTAGCGGGGGGAATGAGCAGTTCTTC. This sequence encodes CASSLGGTSGGNEQFF.

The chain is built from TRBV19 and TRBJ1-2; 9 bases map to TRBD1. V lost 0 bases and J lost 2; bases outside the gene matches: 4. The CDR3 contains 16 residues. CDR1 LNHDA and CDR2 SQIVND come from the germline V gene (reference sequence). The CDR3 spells CASSIDSGQGNYGYTF. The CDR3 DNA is TGTGCCAGTAGTATAGACTCGGGACAGGGAAACTATGGCTACACCTTC. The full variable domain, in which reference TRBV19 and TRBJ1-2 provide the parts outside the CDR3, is DGGITQSPKYLFRKEGQNVTLSCEQNLNHDAMYWYRQDPGQGLRLIYYSQIVNDFQKGDIAEGYSVSREKKESFPLTVTSAQKNPTAFYLCASSIDSGQGNYGYTFGSGTRLTVV.